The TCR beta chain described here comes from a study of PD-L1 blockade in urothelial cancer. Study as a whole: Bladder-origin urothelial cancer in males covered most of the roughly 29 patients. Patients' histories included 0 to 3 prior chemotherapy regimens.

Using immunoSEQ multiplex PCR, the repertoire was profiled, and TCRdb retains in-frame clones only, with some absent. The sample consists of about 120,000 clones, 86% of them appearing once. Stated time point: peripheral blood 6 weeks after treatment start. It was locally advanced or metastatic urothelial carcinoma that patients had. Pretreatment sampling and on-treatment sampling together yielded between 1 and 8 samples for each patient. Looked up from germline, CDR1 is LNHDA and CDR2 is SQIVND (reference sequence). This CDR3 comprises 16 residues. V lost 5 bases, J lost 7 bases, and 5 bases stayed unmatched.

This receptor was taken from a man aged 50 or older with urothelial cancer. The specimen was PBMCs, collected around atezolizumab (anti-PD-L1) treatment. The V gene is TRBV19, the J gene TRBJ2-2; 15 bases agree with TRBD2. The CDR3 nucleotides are TGTGCCAGTAGTTTCGGACTAGCGGGAGGGGGCGGGGAGCTGTTTTTT. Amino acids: CASSFGLAGGGGELFF. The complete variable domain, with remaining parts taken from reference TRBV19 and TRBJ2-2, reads DGGITQSPKYLFRKEGQNVTLSCEQNLNHDAMYWYRQDPGQGLRLIYYSQIVNDFQKGDIAEGYSVSREKKESFPLTVTSAQKNPTAFYLCASSFGLAGGGGELFFGEGSRLTVL.